These 18 T cell receptor beta chains share one sample of origin, sequenced in a study of cytomegalovirus exposure and HLA in healthy donors. PCR amplification relied on 60 Vbeta primers (plus 13 Jbeta primers). The repertoire was sequenced with immunoSEQ multiplex PCR; TCRdb's copy has only in-frame clones and lacks some. Seen here are 85,000 to 100,000 clones, under 65% observed once, and the top ten hold 3.2%. The sample consisted of PBMCs. The receptors shown here come from a man between 60 and 75 years old in good health and CMV-seronegative.

The gene calls are TRBV5-1 and TRBJ1-1, with D unclear. V was clipped by 1 base and J by 1 base, with 11 bases between them. The CDR3 consists of 15 residues. Per the germline V gene, CDR1 is SGHRS and CDR2 is YFSETQ. DNA of the CDR3: TGCGCCAGCAGCTTGAATCAGGTAGGGAACACTGAAGCTTTCTTT. This codes for CASSLNQVGNTEAFF.

This clone turned up a few times. The rearrangement joins TRBV5-1 to TRBJ1-4; 11 bases align to TRBD1. The V gene's germline CDR1 is SGHRS and CDR2 YFSETQ. The CDR3 consists of 15 residues. V was pared by 4 bases and J by 8 bases, with 7 bases of the junction left unmatched. The DNA of the CDR3 is TGCGCCAGCAGCCCCTGGACAGGGGGCAAGGAAAAACTGTTTTTT. Amino acids: CASSPWTGGKEKLFF. Combining the CDR3 with reference TRBV5-1 and TRBJ1-4 gives the whole variable domain KAGVTQTPRYLIKTRGQQVTLSCSPISGHRSVSWYQQTPGQGLQFLFEYFSETQRNKGNFPGRFSGRQFSNSRSEMNVSTLELGDSALYLCASSPWTGGKEKLFFGSGTQLSVL.

The chain combines TRBV5-1 with TRBJ1-1; D possibly corresponds to TRBD1 (5 bases). The V gene lost 2 bases and the J gene lost 0 bases, with 8 bases spanning the gap. From germline, CDR1 is SGHRS and CDR2 YFSETQ. The CDR3 length is 14 residues. The CDR3 sequence is CASSLGAMNTEAFF. CDR3 nucleotides: TGCGCCAGCAGCTTAGGGGCCATGAACACTGAAGCTTTCTTT.

The chain joins TRBV19 to TRBJ1-1; D gene unclear. Looked up from germline, CDR1 is LNHDA and CDR2 is SQIVND (reference sequence). The CDR3 extends over 15 amino acids. The V and J ends lost 7 bases and 0 bases respectively, with 15 bases between them. Here the CDR3 reads CASNPFGALNTEAFF. The CDR3 region has the DNA TGTGCCAGTAATCCCTTTGGAGCCCTGAACACTGAAGCTTTCTTT. Combining the CDR3 with reference TRBV19 and TRBJ1-1 gives the whole variable domain DGGITQSPKYLFRKEGQNVTLSCEQNLNHDAMYWYRQDPGQGLRLIYYSQIVNDFQKGDIAEGYSVSREKKESFPLTVTSAQKNPTAFYLCASNPFGALNTEAFFGQGTRLTVV.

The chain uses TRBV25-1 and TRBJ1-4; 7 bases fit TRBD1. The germline V gene has CDR1 MGHDK and CDR2 SYGVNS. V gave up 5 bases and J gave up 5 bases; unmatched junction bases: 11. The CDR3 is 16 residues long. This CDR3 is CASSHELGGANEKLFF. CDR3 in DNA: TGTGCCAGCAGTCATGAATTAGGGGGCGCGAATGAAAAACTGTTTTTT. The full variable domain, completed using reference TRBV25-1 and TRBJ1-4, is EADIYQTPRYLVIGTGKKITLECSQTMGHDKMYWYQQDPGMELHLIHYSYGVNSTEKGDLSSESTVSRIRTEHFPLTLESARPSHTSQYLCASSHELGGANEKLFFGSGTQLSVL.

In DNA, the CDR3 is TGTGCCTGGAGTCTGACTAGCGGGAGTTCCGAGCAGTACTTC. Translation: CAWSLTSGSSEQYF. The rearrangement joins TRBV30 to TRBJ2-7; 12 bases map to TRBD2. V trimming: 2 bases; J trimming: 6 bases; junction bases outside the gene matches: 5. Germline V lookup: CDR1 GTSNPN, CDR2 SVGIG (reference sequence). The CDR3 spans 14 residues.

This chain joins TRBV25-1 and TRBJ2-1, with TRBD2 matching 7 bases. This CDR3 comprises 18 residues. Germline CDR1 reads MGHDK; CDR2 reads SYGVNS. The V and J ends lost 1 base and 3 bases, in that order; junction bases with no gene match: 12. The CDR3 DNA reads as TGTGCCAGCAGTGAATCCGGGGTCGGGACTAAGATCTACAATGAGCAGTTCTTC. As protein: CASSESGVGTKIYNEQFF.

This clone came up a few times. This sequence joins TRBV2 and TRBJ2-6; maybe TRBD2 (5 bases). Germline CDR1 reads SNHLY; CDR2 reads FYNNEI. With 2 bases removed from V and 0 bases from J, the gap between germline ends came to 14 bases. The length of the CDR3 is 18 residues. CDR3 bases: TGTGCCAGCAGTGAACGGGGTTCTCTGGACTCTGGGGCCAACGTCCTGACTTTC. The encoded protein is CASSERGSLDSGANVLTF.

The chain couples TRBV11-2 to TRBJ1-1, with 7 positions matching TRBD1. CDR1 is SGHAT and CDR2 is FQNNGV in the germline V gene. V lost 5 bases to trimming and J lost 5 bases; unmatched junction nucleotides: 11. The CDR3 contains 15 residues. The CDR3 coding sequence is TGTGCCAGCAGCCCATCCACAGGGGTTGGTACTGAAGCTTTCTTT. This encodes CASSPSTGVGTEAFF.

This chain connects TRBV15 to TRBJ1-1, with TRBD1 as a possible D gene (6 bases). V lost 3 bases and J lost 1, with 12 bases in between. This CDR3 is built from 15 residues. Per the germline V gene, CDR1 is LNHNV and CDR2 is YYDKDF (reference sequence). CDR3 DNA sequence: TGTGCCACCAGCAGGGGGGGGGCTTCGAACACTGAAGCTTTCTTT. This codes for CATSRGGASNTEAFF.

This clone has just a few counts. This sequence joins TRBV6-6 and TRBJ2-7; a weak D match, TRBD1 (6 bases). The CDR3 is made up of 14 amino acids. The ends were cut back, 5 bases at V and 1 base at J, with 12 bases in the middle. CDR1 and CDR2 (germline): MNHNY, SVGAGI (reference sequence). CDR3 amino acids: CASSPGQRSYEQYF. CDR3 bases: TGTGCCAGCAGTCCAGGACAGCGTTCCTACGAGCAGTACTTC.

This clone was counted once. The chain has TRBV4-2 and TRBJ2-5, with 8 bases that match TRBD2. Unmatched junction bases numbered 4, after V lost 0 bases and J lost 1 base. This CDR3 comprises 16 residues. Germline lookup yields CDR1 LGHNA and CDR2 YNFKEQ. The CDR3 region is CASSQDPAGVQETQYF. In DNA, the CDR3 is TGTGCCAGCAGCCAAGATCCAGCGGGAGTCCAAGAGACCCAGTACTTC.

The chain couples TRBV5-4 to TRBJ1-1, with 7 bases that match TRBD1. V gave up 0 bases and J gave up 5 bases; unmatched junction bases: 10. Germline CDR1 and CDR2: SGHNT and YYREEE (reference sequence). The CDR3 has 16 residues. CDR3 in DNA: TGTGCCAGCAGCTTGGGACGACAGGGCCCTGGTACTGAAGCTTTCTTT. Its translation: CASSLGRQGPGTEAFF.

The V gene is TRBV28, the J gene TRBJ1-6; D might be TRBD1 (5 bases). There are 15 residues in the CDR3. V was clipped by 7 bases and J by 9 bases, with 19 bases between them. Germline-derived CDR1 and CDR2 are MDHEN and SYDVKM. In DNA form, the CDR3 reads TGTGCCAGCACCTTTAATTGGGGCGGTGGTTCACCCCTCCACTTT. Translating it yields CASTFNWGGGSPLHF.

The rearrangement links TRBV4-1 to TRBJ1-1, with 9 bases matching TRBD1. V shed 7 bases and J 4 bases; nucleotides not matched to a gene: 13. Germline CDR1 MGHRA, CDR2 YSYEKL. The CDR3 runs 16 residues. The CDR3 coding sequence is TGCGCCAGCACCCGGGACAGGGACAACGCTGTCACTGAAGCTTTCTTT. Translated: CASTRDRDNAVTEAFF.

The gene calls are TRBV4-1 and TRBJ1-5; TRBD1 aligns across 9 bases. V lost 0 bases and J lost 4; bases outside the gene matches: 7. CDR3 length equals 17 residues. Germline CDR1 reads MGHRA; CDR2 reads YSYEKL. The CDR3 coding sequence is TGCGCCAGCAGCCAAGATAGGGGACAGGGAGGTAATCAGCCCCAGCATTTT. Translation: CASSQDRGQGGNQPQHF.

This clone has a single count. The rearrangement links TRBV11-2 to TRBJ2-5; 7 bases are a match to TRBD2. The CDR3 has 16 amino acids. Germline V lookup: CDR1 SGHAT, CDR2 FQNNGV. The ends lost 2 bases at V and 5 bases at J; junction bases unmatched: 11. The CDR3 is CASSLSSGANWETQYF. The CDR3 coding sequence is TGTGCCAGCAGCTTATCCAGCGGGGCAAATTGGGAGACCCAGTACTTC.

This clone turned up a few times. Germline is not matched at one junction end, which may reflect a read error. The chain uses TRBV11-1 and TRBJ2-3; 9 bases line up with TRBD1. There are 15 residues in the CDR3. Germline V gene lookup returns CDR1 SGHAT and CDR2 FQDESV (reference sequence). CDR3 nucleotide sequence: TGTGCCAGCAGCTTAGGGGGGATCGGGACAGGGATACAAGATTTT. The encoded protein is CASSLGGIGTGIQDF.